This TCR beta chain was retrieved from a study of blood T cell repertoires in COVID-19. Study background: The cDNA or gDNA used as material had been derived from T cells, B-cell-depleted T cells, or PBMCs.

In the original workflow: Estimates of nucleated cell counts were drawn from the amplification of reference gene primers. Generated by immunoSEQ multiplex PCR, the TCRdb table keeps only in-frame clones and is missing some. The V and J calls and clone size come from that table; D and trimming were worked out from the DNA. The sample holds 150,000 to 200,000 clones, around three quarters seen once. The V and J ends lost 2 bases and 2 bases respectively, with 8 bases between them. Per germline, CDR1 KGHDR and CDR2 SFDVKD. The CDR3 sequence is 14 residues long. This sequence joins TRBV24-1 and TRBJ2-5, with D possibly TRBD1 on 6 matching bases. Sequencing was carried out using peripheral blood. The receptor's source is a man in his 60s with active or convalescent COVID-19. The CDR3 is CATSDWTEQETQYF. The CDR3 DNA reads TGTGCCACCAGTGATTGGACAGAGCAAGAGACCCAGTACTTC.